The 30 T cell receptor beta chains listed next were all sequenced from one sample in a study of blood T cell repertoires in COVID-19 (dated by TCRdb to 2018 to 2020). Libraries came from the immunoSEQ multiplex PCR assay. TCRdb re-hosts the immuneACCESS table, in-frame sequences only. Its copies lack some clones; in the studies checked, an unresolved V gene accounts for under half of them, and the cause for the rest is not known. Counted in this sample were about 130,000 clones; just under 85% of them appeared once. Around 13% of the sample goes to the ten largest clones. Specimen: peripheral blood. These receptors came from a human donor in a cohort sampled during active COVID-19.

This clone came up a few times. The rearrangement links TRBV6-5 to TRBJ2-1; D remains unclear. The CDR3 runs 15 residues. V was trimmed by 7 bases and J by 0 bases, leaving 13 bases between them. Germline CDR1 MNHEY, CDR2 SVGAGI. CDR3 nucleotide sequence: TGTGCCAGCACGAAGAGAGGCGCCTCCTACAATGAGCAGTTCTTC. It specifies CASTKRGASYNEQFF.

The chain is built from TRBV11-1 and TRBJ1-2, with a possible D match to TRBD1 (5 bases). From germline, CDR1 is SGHAT and CDR2 FQDESV (reference sequence). The CDR3 is 14 residues long. Between the trimmed V and J ends, which lost 2 bases and 7 bases, there was a span of 14 bases. The CDR3 DNA follows: TGTGCCAGCAGCTTAACTTCAGGGTCGGCTGGCTACACCTTC. Amino acids: CASSLTSGSAGYTF.

The chain links TRBV6-5 to TRBJ1-1; D is uncertain. The CDR3 spans 13 residues. Trimming stripped 5 bases from V and 0 bases from J, with 7 bases between. CDR1 is MNHEY and CDR2 is SVGAGI in the germline V gene. In DNA, the CDR3 is TGTGCCAGCAGTCCGGGAGTGAACACTGAAGCTTTCTTT. This sequence encodes CASSPGVNTEAFF.

The CDR3 sequence: CASSLDRGGQPQHF. CDR3 nucleotides: TGTGCCAGCAGCTTGGACAGGGGAGGTCAGCCCCAGCATTTT. The chain has TRBV5-8 and TRBJ1-5, with TRBD1 identical over 7 bases. In germline, CDR1 is SGHTS, CDR2 YDEGEE. CDR3 length equals 14 residues. Unmatched junction bases numbered 3, after V lost 0 bases and J lost 6 bases.

The sample holds a few counts of this clone. The V gene is TRBV11-2, the J gene TRBJ2-2, with TRBD2 identical over 11 bases. V gave up 5 bases and J gave up 4 bases; unmatched junction bases: 3. There are 15 residues in the CDR3. The germline gives CDR1 SGHAT, CDR2 FQNNGV. CDR3 bases: TGTGCCAGCAGCGTTAGCGGGGGGGCCACCGGGGAGCTGTTTTTT. Translating gives CASSVSGGATGELFF.

This clone has only a few counts. V gene TRBV29-1 combines with J gene TRBJ2-5; 11 positions match TRBD2. CDR1 and CDR2 (germline): SQVTM, ANQGSEA. The CDR3 is made up of 18 amino acids. Trimming cost V 1 base and J 1 base; bases outside gene matches: 11. The CDR3 loop is CSVEAESGLAELQETQYF. CDR3 nucleotide sequence: TGCAGCGTTGAAGCAGAATCGGGACTAGCGGAACTCCAAGAGACCCAGTACTTC. The full variable domain, its missing parts supplied by reference TRBV29-1 and TRBJ2-5, is SAVISQKPSRDICQRGTSLTIQCQVDSQVTMMFWYRQQPGQSLTLIATANQGSEATYESGFVIDKFPISRPNLTFSTLTVSNMSPEDSSIYLCSVEAESGLAELQETQYFGPGTRLLVL.

The chain is built from TRBV6-1 and TRBJ2-1; D is possibly TRBD2 (6 bases). This CDR3 has 17 residues. Germline assignment: CDR1 MNHNS and CDR2 SASEGT. V was cut by 1 base and J by 4 bases, with 17 bases left in between. CDR3 coding DNA: TGTGCCAGCAGTGAAGTCCACCGGGAGACGGGTTACAATGAGCAGTTCTTC. This codes for CASSEVHRETGYNEQFF.

This clone was found once. The CDR3 loop is CASSPGQGSGEAFF. In DNA, the CDR3 is TGTGCCAGCAGCCCCGGACAGGGCAGCGGTGAAGCTTTCTTT. This sequence joins TRBV11-1 and TRBJ1-1, with 8 bases aligning to TRBD1. CDR1 is SGHAT and CDR2 is FQDESV in the germline V gene (reference sequence). The ends lost 5 bases at V and 7 bases at J; junction bases unmatched: 9. The CDR3 is 14 amino acids.

This chain uses TRBV30 with TRBJ2-7; possible D gene TRBD2, 6 bases. Germline values: CDR1 GTSNPN, CDR2 SVGIG (reference sequence). Trimming shortened V by 3 bases and J by 2 bases, and 8 bases separated the two germline ends. CDR3 length: 12 amino acids. The CDR3 sequence: CAWSRGTYEQYF. CDR3 DNA: TGTGCCTGGAGCCGGGGGACCTACGAGCAGTACTTC. Complete variable domain (other parts from reference TRBV30 and TRBJ2-7): SQTIHQWPATLVQPVGSPLSLECTVEGTSNPNLYWYRQAAGRGLQLLFYSVGIGQISSEVPQNLSASRPQDRQFILSSKKLLLSDSGFYLCAWSRGTYEQYFGPGTRLTVT.

This clone has a single count. The rearrangement links TRBV5-1 to TRBJ2-7; perhaps TRBD1 as D (6 bases). The germline V gene has CDR1 SGHRS and CDR2 YFSETQ. The CDR3 is 15 amino acids. Trimming cost V 2 bases and J 0 bases, with 12 bases left between them. In nucleotides, the CDR3 is TGCGCCAGCAGCTTAAAAGGGGGTGCCTCCTACGAGCAGTACTTC. The encoded protein is CASSLKGGASYEQYF.

As DNA, the CDR3 is TGCGCCAGCAGCCCGGACGGGGAGTTCACAGATACGCAGTATTTT. It translates to CASSPDGEFTDTQYF. The V gene is TRBV5-1, the J gene TRBJ2-3, with a weak D call TRBD2 (5 bases). The germline gives CDR1 SGHRS, CDR2 YFSETQ. V lost 4 bases to trimming and J lost 2 bases, with 14 bases between them. This CDR3 contains 15 residues. Variable domain in full (rest from reference TRBV5-1 and TRBJ2-3): KAGVTQTPRYLIKTRGQQVTLSCSPISGHRSVSWYQQTPGQGLQFLFEYFSETQRNKGNFPGRFSGRQFSNSRSEMNVSTLELGDSALYLCASSPDGEFTDTQYFGPGTRLTVL.

There are a few counts of this clone. This chain's CDR3 is CASRWGGTNEKLFF. The CDR3 coding sequence is TGCGCCAGCAGATGGGGAGGCACTAATGAAAAACTGTTTTTT. The chain recombines TRBV5-1 with TRBJ1-4, with unresolved D. The V and J ends lost 5 bases and 2 bases respectively, with 10 bases between them. Germline assignment: CDR1 SGHRS and CDR2 YFSETQ. This CDR3 region has 14 residues.

V is TRBV7-2 and J is TRBJ2-7; TRBD2 agrees at 7 bases. This CDR3 contains 15 residues. CDR1 SGHTA and CDR2 FQGNSA come from the germline V gene. With 1 base clipped from V and 1 base from J, the junction kept 4 bases outside the gene matches. CDR3 coding DNA: TGTGCCAGCAGCTTAGAGCGGGGAACTTCCTACGAGCAGTACTTC. Translating gives CASSLERGTSYEQYF.

This chain joins TRBV12-3 or TRBV12-4 and TRBJ2-3; 9 nucleotides line up with TRBD2. The CDR3 loop spans 13 amino acids. Trimming removed 6 bases from V and 14 bases from J; junction bases left unmatched: 12. CDR3 DNA sequence: TGTGCCAGCAGGACCGACGCGGGGGGGATTCTGTATTTT. Translated, it gives CASRTDAGGILYF.

For this clone: The DNA is omitted, as the CDR3 cannot be located on it reliably, and the CDR3 follows TCRdb's listing. The chain has TRBV12-5 and TRBJ1-1. Looked up from germline, CDR1 is LGHNT and CDR2 is FRNRAP. The CDR3 extends over 15 residues, inclusive of both ends. The CDR3 sequence: CASGLGTGGNTEAFF.

The J gene is TRBJ1-2, the V gene TRBV6-2 or TRBV6-3; TRBD1 aligns across 7 bases. Losses at the gene ends were 5 bases for V and 3 bases for J; bases not matched to a gene: 6. The CDR3 totals 14 residues. Germline CDR1 is MNHEY and CDR2 is SVGEGT. CDR3 amino acids: CASSKEGAYYGYTF. The CDR3 region has the DNA TGTGCCAGCAGTAAGGAGGGGGCATACTATGGCTACACCTTC.

This clone was recorded only once. An end of the junction does not agree with germline; a read error may underlie this. CDR3: CASSSTGDEQFF. CDR3 sequence (DNA): TGTGCTAGCAGCTCAACAGGGGATGAGCAGTTCTTC. This chain connects TRBV7-7 to TRBJ2-1, with 7 bases identical to TRBD1. Germline V gene sequence: CDR1 SSHAT, CDR2 FNYEAQ (reference sequence). This CDR3 spans 12 amino acids.

The CDR3 DNA reads TGTGCCAGCAGTTACCGACCGGCGGGGGGCAAGAATGGCTACACCTTC. Its translation is CASSYRPAGGKNGYTF. The chain combines TRBV6-5 with TRBJ1-2, with D possibly being TRBD1 (6 bases). The CDR3 extends over 16 amino acids. V was pared by 2 bases and J by 6 bases, with 19 bases between. Per the germline V gene, CDR1 is MNHEY and CDR2 is SVGAGI.

This clone was seen once. V and J are TRBV30 and TRBJ1-1; D remains unclear. CDR3 length: 13 amino acids. Germline-derived CDR1 and CDR2 are GTSNPN and SVGIG (reference sequence). V lost 5 bases and J lost 0, with 10 bases in between. The CDR3 reads CAWGESVNTEAFF. CDR3 nucleotide sequence: TGTGCCTGGGGGGAGTCGGTGAACACTGAAGCTTTCTTT.

This chain joins TRBV5-1 and TRBJ1-4, with 7 bases that match TRBD1. This CDR3 comprises 20 residues. Germline V gene lookup returns CDR1 SGHRS and CDR2 YFSETQ. Unmatched junction bases numbered 21, after V lost 3 bases and J lost 4 bases. Here the CDR3 reads CASSSSNRGGGGVSNEKLFF. The CDR3 DNA is TGCGCCAGCAGCTCATCCAACAGGGGAGGCGGTGGAGTGAGTAATGAAAAACTGTTTTTT.

The chain uses TRBV10-3 and TRBJ1-2, with 9 bases matching TRBD1. Germline V lookup: CDR1 ENHRY, CDR2 SYGVKD. The V gene end was trimmed by 3 bases and the J gene end by 6 bases; junction bases not matched to a gene: 5. The CDR3 length is 14 residues. In nucleotides, the CDR3 is TGTGCCATCAGTGACCGGGACAGGGTTGATGGCTACACCTTC. It codes for CAISDRDRVDGYTF.

The genes are TRBV30 and TRBJ1-4; the D gene is possibly TRBD1 (6 bases). The V gene's germline CDR1 is GTSNPN and CDR2 SVGIG (reference sequence). The V gene lost 3 bases and the J gene lost 7 bases, with 27 bases spanning the gap. The CDR3 runs 18 residues. As DNA, the CDR3 is TGTGCCTGGAGGACCGGACAGTTTGCCAGTCATCGGGCTGAAAAACTGTTTTTT. Translated: CAWRTGQFASHRAEKLFF.

V gene TRBV12-5 combines with J gene TRBJ1-5; tentatively, D is TRBD1 (5 bases). The CDR3 is 14 residues long. The V and J ends lost 6 bases and 6 bases respectively, with 15 bases between them. Germline V gene data show CDR1 as LGHNT and CDR2 as FRNRAP. DNA of the CDR3: TGTGCTAGTGGGGGAGGGGAAAGTGGTCAGCCCCAGCATTTT. Its translation: CASGGGESGQPQHF.

The V gene is TRBV19, the J gene TRBJ2-3, with 12 bases aligning to TRBD2. The CDR3 covers 17 residues. V lost 7 bases, J lost 0 bases, and 8 bases stayed unmatched. The germline CDR1 and CDR2 sequences are LNHDA and SQIVND (reference sequence). CDR3 coding DNA: TGTGCCAGTACCCGACTAGCGGGAGCCTCTAGCACAGATACGCAGTATTTT. Its translation is CASTRLAGASSTDTQYF.

This clone was detected a few times. The rearrangement joins TRBV5-4 to TRBJ1-2; D may be TRBD1 (6 bases). The CDR3 has 15 residues. The germline CDR1 and CDR2 sequences are SGHNT and YYREEE (reference sequence). With 0 bases removed from V and 4 bases from J, the gap between germline ends came to 13 bases. The CDR3, as DNA: TGTGCCAGCAGCTTGGTCGGGACAATCACCTATGGCTACACCTTC. Protein product: CASSLVGTITYGYTF.

Only one count was recorded for this clone. This chain joins TRBV7-9 and TRBJ2-3; D gene uncertain. Trimming left V 3 bases short and J 6 bases short, with 7 bases between. The CDR3 is made up of 12 amino acids. Germline CDR1 SEHNR, CDR2 FQNEAQ (reference sequence). The CDR3 here is CASSFVLDTQYF. As DNA, the CDR3 is TGTGCCAGCAGCTTCGTGTTGGATACGCAGTATTTT.

This rearrangement joins TRBV27 to TRBJ1-5; 7 bases match TRBD1. The CDR3 spans 14 residues. V was clipped by 8 bases and J by 4 bases; unmatched bases: 8. The V gene's germline CDR1 is MNHEY and CDR2 SMNVEV (reference sequence). CDR3 coding DNA: TGTGCCAGCTCGTTCACAGGGGCGAATCAGCCCCAGCATTTT. It codes for CASSFTGANQPQHF.

This rearrangement joins TRBV29-1 to TRBJ1-4, with D possibly matching TRBD1 (6 bases). The CDR3 covers 13 residues. Germline CDR1 and CDR2: SQVTM and ANQGSEA. The germline V and J ends were trimmed by 4 bases and 6 bases, with 12 bases remaining between them. The CDR3 region has the DNA TGCAGCGTTGCGACAGGAGGCCATGAAAAACTGTTTTTT. Protein product: CSVATGGHEKLFF.

This clone was seen a few times. The chain is built from TRBV30 and TRBJ1-5; TRBD1 aligns across 7 bases. V dropped 1 base and J dropped 9; count of bases not matched to a gene: 3. The CDR3 spans 12 residues. CDR1 and CDR2 (germline): GTSNPN, SVGIG (reference sequence). The CDR3 nucleotides read TGTGCCTGGAGTGGACAGGGTCGGCCCCAGCATTTT. Residues: CAWSGQGRPQHF.

This chain joins TRBV18 and TRBJ1-1; D is unclear. Germline V lookup: CDR1 KGHSH, CDR2 LQKENI. The CDR3 sequence is 14 residues long. Trimming removed 4 bases at V and 6 bases at J, with 15 bases between. DNA for the CDR3: TGTGCCAGCTCACTAGGGAGCGAGGACGCTGAAGCTTTCTTT. Translated: CASSLGSEDAEAFF.